Reported below is one T cell receptor (beta chain). The antigen remains undetermined. Primers included in the PCR were 60 Vbeta and 13 Jbeta primers. Here immunoSEQ multiplex PCR was the method, and the copy in TCRdb shows in-frame clones only, minus some. The sample lists around 130,000 clones, 70% to 80% occurring once. The record originates from a study of cytomegalovirus exposure and HLA in healthy donors. Turning to the study itself: Findings of an earlier analysis included 90 million to 120 million unique TCR beta sequences from 200 million or so T cells. Counted in an early data release were about 85 million unique TCRs from HLA-typed donors.

Study-wide results and limits: Overall, approximately 150 TCR beta chains were annotated as cytomegalovirus-associated.

Likely unrecorded immune exposures existed in these nominally healthy donors. The CDR3 runs to 16 residues. Germline V gene data show CDR1 as SGHVS and CDR2 as FQNEAQ. The germline V and J ends were trimmed by 4 bases and 3 bases, with 18 bases remaining between them. The chain carries TRBV7-8 and TRBJ1-1; weak D call: TRBD1 (5 bases). The source is a man aged 45 to 65 in good health and CMV-seronegative. The sequenced sample consisted of PBMCs. The CDR3 protein is CASSSWQGKSDTEAFF. In DNA, the CDR3 is TGTGCCAGCAGCTCCTGGCAGGGAAAGTCGGACACTGAAGCTTTCTTT.